This T cell receptor beta chain was found in a study of blood T cells in healthy people across ages. Germline V lookup: CDR1 SQVTM, CDR2 ANQGSEA. V lost 5 bases, J lost 4 bases, and 5 bases stayed unmatched. The CDR3 has 14 amino acids. Alongside a J-beta primer mix, a sample-barcoded 5' primer served in a second PCR lasting roughly 7 to 11 cycles. In TCRdb, the 5' RACE reads were re-called with MiXCR into one record per CDR3 protein. The sample has some 900,000 distinct CDR3 sequences, around 30% seen once. A word on this clonotype: A much larger clone lies one base from this, so it may be a read error.

The source material was blood. The chain employs TRBV29-1 and TRBJ2-1; 10 bases map to TRBD2. This TCR derives from a woman of 80 years or more in good health. This CDR3 reads CSVRSGGAYNEQFF. The CDR3 region has the DNA TGCAGCGTTCGGAGCGGGGGGGCTTACAATGAGCAGTTCTTC.